This T cell receptor beta chain stems from a study of spatial heterogeneity in lung cancer. TCR cDNA molecules each had a unique molecular identifier. TCRdb fed the 5' RACE reads into MiXCR, producing one record per CDR3 protein. The sample includes 14,000 to 15,000 distinct CDR3 sequences, 9.5% to 14% of them seen just once. Time point in this sample: sample taken at primary tumor resection. Tumor, nontumor lung or frozen PBMC supplied whole RNA, sequenced without sorting. Samples were donated by 72 untreated early-stage non-small cell lung cancer patients. The clonotype was recovered from a female donor with early-stage non-small cell lung cancer. The sample was PBMCs, taken at surgery.

For the CDR3, the DNA is TGCGCCAGCAGCCCGGGGGGTCTGGGCAATCAGCCCCAGCATTTT. It specifies CASSPGGLGNQPQHF. V usage is TRBV5-1 and J usage is TRBJ1-5; TRBD1 is a possible D gene (5 bases). This CDR3 is built from 15 residues. Deletions cut 4 bases from V and 2 bases from J, with 13 bases between. Germline assignment: CDR1 SGHRS and CDR2 YFSETQ.